These 7 T cell receptor beta chains share one sample of origin, sequenced in a study of blood T cell repertoires in COVID-19. Data came from immunoSEQ multiplex PCR; TCRdb stores just in-frame clones and leaves some out. The table records around 140,000 clones, about 80% of them present only once. Sequenced material: PBMCs or T cells enriched from blood (not recorded which). All receptors come from a man aged 35 to 55 with acute COVID-19.

The chain joins TRBV30 to TRBJ1-1; D gene ambiguous. CDR1 is GTSNPN, CDR2 SVGIG, per germline (reference sequence). The CDR3 is 13 residues long. V lost 2 bases and J 1 base, leaving 8 bases between the germline ends. The CDR3 sequence is CAWSLNRNTEAFF. CDR3 nucleotide sequence: TGTGCCTGGAGTTTGAACAGGAACACTGAAGCTTTCTTT.

The V gene is TRBV9, the J gene TRBJ1-2; weak D call: TRBD1 (5 bases). The CDR3 extends over 14 amino acids. The germline V gene has CDR1 SGDLS and CDR2 YYNGEE. V lost 3 bases and J lost 6, with 15 bases in between. CDR3 sequence reads: CASSATGTNHGYTF. The CDR3 bases are TGTGCCAGCAGCGCCACCGGGACTAATCATGGCTACACCTTC.

The chain combines TRBV29-1 with TRBJ1-1; D might be TRBD1 (5 bases). CDR1 and CDR2 from the germline V gene are SQVTM and ANQGSEA. Trimming took 3 bases from V and 0 from J, leaving 14 bases between them. The CDR3 extends over 15 amino acids. The CDR3 DNA sequence: TGCAGCGTTGAGCTCGGAAGGGGTGTGAACACTGAAGCTTTCTTT. Translated: CSVELGRGVNTEAFF. Supplemented by reference TRBV29-1 and TRBJ1-1, the full variable domain reads SAVISQKPSRDICQRGTSLTIQCQVDSQVTMMFWYRQQPGQSLTLIATANQGSEATYESGFVIDKFPISRPNLTFSTLTVSNMSPEDSSIYLCSVELGRGVNTEAFFGQGTRLTVV.

The chain combines TRBV6-5 with TRBJ1-1, with a weak D call TRBD1 (5 bases). The ends were cut back, 5 bases at V and 3 bases at J, with 13 bases in the middle. The CDR3 covers 14 residues. Germline values: CDR1 MNHEY, CDR2 SVGAGI. The CDR3 DNA is TGTGCCAGCAGTAATCCCGGGGGGGACACTGAAGCTTTCTTT. Encoded protein: CASSNPGGDTEAFF.

The J gene is TRBJ2-7, the V gene TRBV12-3 or TRBV12-4; D perhaps matches TRBD1 (5 bases). The length of the CDR3 is 12 residues. The ends were cut back, 6 bases at V and 6 bases at J, with 12 bases in the middle. The CDR3 region has the DNA TGTGCCAGCAGCCCCGACAGCGTCGAGCAGTACTTC. As protein: CASSPDSVEQYF.

CDR3 loop: CAWSPPGSGGREQFF. The CDR3 DNA reads as TGTGCCTGGAGTCCCCCGGGTAGCGGGGGCAGGGAGCAGTTCTTC. J is TRBJ2-1 and V is TRBV30, with 9 bases fitting TRBD2. Per the germline V gene, CDR1 is GTSNPN and CDR2 is SVGIG (reference sequence). The ends lost 2 bases at V and 10 bases at J; junction bases unmatched: 12. The CDR3 spans 15 residues.

In the case of this clone: In the same sample, other DNA sequences code for this CDR3. This chain links TRBV28 with TRBJ1-3, with 7 bases aligning to TRBD1. The CDR3 covers 14 residues. Germline V gene lookup returns CDR1 MDHEN and CDR2 SYDVKM. With 6 bases clipped from V and 2 bases from J, the junction kept 4 bases outside the gene matches. CDR3 coding DNA: TGTGCCAGCAGCCTCGACAGGGCTGGAAACACCATATATTTT. This gives the protein CASSLDRAGNTIYF.